Shown below are 27 T cell receptor beta chains from a single sample sequenced in a study of glioma-infiltrating T cells after dendritic cell vaccination. Described time point: after dendritic cell vaccination, including at tumor progression/relapse. TCRdb's table, derived via immunoSEQ multiplex PCR, lists solely in-frame clones and lacks some. This table has tens of thousands of clones, 75% to 90% appearing once. Specimen: blood, collected after dendritic cell vaccination. Source of these receptors: a human donor with glioblastoma.

The rearrangement links TRBV7-9 to TRBJ1-4, with TRBD1 identical over 9 bases. Germline V lookup: CDR1 SEHNR, CDR2 FQNEAQ (reference sequence). CDR3 length: 17 amino acids. V lost 5 bases to trimming and J lost 9 bases; unmatched junction nucleotides: 16. The CDR3 bases are TGTGCCAGCAGCCCGAGTCCCGGGACAGGGAGGCCGCAAAAACTGTTTTTT. Its translation is CASSPSPGTGRPQKLFF. The full variable domain, completed using reference TRBV7-9 and TRBJ1-4, is DTGVSQNPRHKITKRGQNVTFRCDPISEHNRLYWYRQTLGQGPEFLTYFQNEAQLEKSRLLSDRFSAERPKGSFSTLEIQRTEQGDSAMYLCASSPSPGTGRPQKLFFGSGTQLSVL.

This clone was counted a few times. This chain connects TRBV10-3 to TRBJ1-2, with D unclear. CDR3 length equals 14 residues. Trimming left V 3 bases short and J 3 bases short, with 11 bases between. Germline assignment: CDR1 ENHRY and CDR2 SYGVKD. CDR3 DNA: TGTGCCATCAGTGATACTGGGAGGGACTATGGCTACACCTTC. This codes for CAISDTGRDYGYTF.

CDR3 DNA sequence: TGTGCCAGCAGCGTAGCGGGGGGGGCGGCTGGAAACACCATATATTTT. Translating it yields CASSVAGGAAGNTIYF. The rearrangement links TRBV9 to TRBJ1-3, with D possibly being TRBD1 (6 bases). The length of the CDR3 is 16 residues. Trimming left V 0 bases short and J 2 bases short, with 12 bases between. Germline lookup yields CDR1 SGDLS and CDR2 YYNGEE. The entire variable domain, with the rest obtained from reference TRBV9 and TRBJ1-3, is as follows: DSGVTQTPKHLITATGQRVTLRCSPRSGDLSVYWYQQSLDQGLQFLIQYYNGEERAKGNILERFSAQQFPDLHSELNLSSLELGDSALYFCASSVAGGAAGNTIYFGEGSWLTVV.

This chain connects TRBV2 to TRBJ2-1; 9 nucleotides agree with TRBD1. Germline CDR1 is SNHLY and CDR2 is FYNNEI. V gave up 4 bases and J gave up 5 bases; unmatched junction bases: 0. The CDR3 runs to 13 residues. The CDR3 spells CASSGDRDNEQFF. The DNA of the CDR3 is TGTGCCAGCAGTGGGGACAGGGACAATGAGCAGTTCTTC. Filled out from reference TRBV2 and TRBJ2-1, the complete variable domain reads EPEVTQTPSHQVTQMGQEVILRCVPISNHLYFYWYRQILGQKVEFLVSFYNNEISEKSEIFDDQFSVERPDGSNFTLKIRSTKLEDSAMYFCASSGDRDNEQFFGPGTRLTVL.

The chain links TRBV14 to TRBJ2-7; TRBD1 matches at 10 bases. CDR1 and CDR2 from the germline V gene are SGHDN and FVKESK. Trimming removed 4 bases from V and 9 bases from J; junction bases left unmatched: 12. This CDR3 spans 15 amino acids. CDR3 residues: CASSRPGTGARVQYF. CDR3 coding DNA: TGTGCCAGCAGCCGACCCGGGACAGGGGCCAGGGTGCAGTACTTC.

The chain carries TRBV28 and TRBJ1-1, with D possibly TRBD1 on 6 matching bases. Per the germline V gene, CDR1 is MDHEN and CDR2 is SYDVKM. The CDR3 extends over 14 amino acids. The V and J ends lost 5 bases and 4 bases respectively, with 14 bases between them. The CDR3 nucleotides are TGTGCCAGCAGTCCAGGGGCCGCGGCCACTGAAGCTTTCTTT. Protein: CASSPGAAATEAFF.

The chain employs TRBV28 and TRBJ2-1; D gene unclear. This CDR3 contains 14 residues. The ends were cut back, 1 base at V and 5 bases at J, with 9 bases in the middle. Germline-derived CDR1 and CDR2 are MDHEN and SYDVKM. The CDR3 DNA sequence: TGTGCCAGCAGTTTATCAGGTCAGCACAATGAGCAGTTCTTC. This codes for CASSLSGQHNEQFF.

This chain uses TRBV10-3 with TRBJ1-5; D is perhaps TRBD1 (5 bases). The V end was cut by 9 bases, the J end by 7 bases, with 16 bases between. The V gene's germline CDR1 is ENHRY and CDR2 SYGVKD. The CDR3 sequence is 13 residues long. CDR3 sequence reads: CAIGPGGSQPQHF. CDR3 nucleotide sequence: TGTGCCATTGGCCCGGGGGGGAGCCAGCCCCAGCATTTT.

The chain joins TRBV4-1 to TRBJ2-1; 11 nucleotides agree with TRBD2. The V gene end was trimmed by 4 bases and the J gene end by 0 bases; junction bases not matched to a gene: 8. The CDR3 length is 18 residues. CDR1 is MGHRA, CDR2 YSYEKL, per germline. CDR3 protein: CASSPGLAGPSSYNEQFF. CDR3 nucleotide sequence: TGCGCCAGCAGCCCAGGACTAGCGGGCCCCTCCTCCTACAATGAGCAGTTCTTC.

There are a few counts of this clone. This chain joins TRBV11-2 and TRBJ2-2; 10 bases are a match to TRBD1. Trimming took 7 bases from V and 6 from J; bases not matched to a gene: 11. Germline-derived CDR1 and CDR2 are SGHAT and FQNNGV. This CDR3 contains 16 residues. CDR3 sequence reads: CASTKVSGQGSGELFF. CDR3 sequence (DNA): TGTGCCAGCACCAAAGTCTCGGGACAGGGGTCCGGGGAGCTGTTTTTT.

The CDR3 loop reads CASSPHGTGGSVTEAFF. Written as DNA, the CDR3 is TGTGCCAGCAGTCCACACGGGACAGGGGGCTCGGTCACTGAAGCTTTCTTT. The chain couples TRBV27 to TRBJ1-1, with TRBD1 matching over 12 bases. Losses at the gene ends were 5 bases for V and 4 bases for J; bases not matched to a gene: 11. The CDR3 is 17 amino acids. CDR1 and CDR2 (germline): MNHEY, SMNVEV (reference sequence).

The chain couples TRBV30 to TRBJ2-1; 8 bases align to TRBD2. The CDR3 consists of 13 residues. CDR1 and CDR2 (germline): GTSNPN, SVGIG (reference sequence). J was trimmed by 6 bases and V by 0 bases; bases with no gene match: 1. CDR3: CAWSVLAGNEQFF. CDR3 nucleotides: TGTGCCTGGAGTGTTCTAGCGGGCAATGAGCAGTTCTTC.

The chain has TRBV7-2 and TRBJ2-1; TRBD2 matches at 9 bases. The germline V gene has CDR1 SGHTA and CDR2 FQGNSA. Trimming took 3 bases from V and 4 from J; bases not matched to a gene: 4. This CDR3 is 15 amino acids long. The CDR3 loop is CASSFASGRYNEQFF. CDR3 nucleotides: TGTGCCAGCAGCTTCGCGAGCGGGAGGTACAATGAGCAGTTCTTC. The whole variable domain, remainder taken from reference TRBV7-2 and TRBJ2-1, is GAGVSQSPSNKVTEKGKDVELRCDPISGHTALYWYRQSLGQGLEFLIYFQGNSAPDKSGLPSDRFSAERTGGSVSTLTIQRTQQEDSAVYLCASSFASGRYNEQFFGPGTRLTVL.

V is TRBV7-2 and J is TRBJ2-1; 11 bases map to TRBD1. V dropped 5 bases and J dropped 7; count of bases not matched to a gene: 4. This CDR3 contains 14 residues. Germline V gene sequence: CDR1 SGHTA, CDR2 FQGNSA. The CDR3 reads CASSPGQGANEQFF. CDR3 in DNA: TGTGCCAGCAGCCCAGGACAGGGGGCAAATGAGCAGTTCTTC.

This clone was seen only once. The J gene is TRBJ2-1, the V gene TRBV7-2, with 7 bases matching TRBD1. There are 15 residues in the CDR3. Germline CDR1 reads SGHTA; CDR2 reads FQGNSA. The V gene end was trimmed by 1 base and the J gene end by 0 bases; junction bases not matched to a gene: 0. CDR3 sequence: CASSLEGASYNEQFF. The CDR3 DNA reads TGTGCCAGCAGCTTAGAGGGGGCCTCCTACAATGAGCAGTTCTTC.

The chain couples TRBV7-9 to TRBJ1-1; D gene ambiguous. Deletions cut 5 bases from V and 4 bases from J, with 14 bases between. Germline V gene lookup returns CDR1 SEHNR and CDR2 FQNEAQ (reference sequence). This CDR3 region has 14 residues. This CDR3 is CASSPKGGGTEAFF. As DNA, the CDR3 is TGTGCCAGCAGCCCGAAGGGAGGAGGCACTGAAGCTTTCTTT.

The chain joins TRBV4-1 to TRBJ2-7; D possibly corresponds to TRBD1 (6 bases). The V end lost 5 bases, the J end lost 6 bases, and 14 bases lay between the germline ends. Germline V CDR1 and CDR2: MGHRA, YSYEKL. The CDR3 covers 13 residues. The chain's CDR3 is CASSTGLFGEQYF. The CDR3 DNA follows: TGCGCCAGCAGCACAGGGCTTTTCGGCGAGCAGTACTTC.

In its sample, this clone was seen once. The gene calls are TRBV5-1 and TRBJ2-2; D is perhaps TRBD1 (6 bases). CDR3 size: 14 residues. The ends were cut back, 6 bases at V and 4 bases at J, with 13 bases in the middle. Germline CDR1 and CDR2: SGHRS and YFSETQ. The CDR3 region is CASTYRVITGELFF. CDR3 DNA: TGCGCCAGCACCTACAGGGTTATCACCGGGGAGCTGTTTTTT.

The chain recombines TRBV28 with TRBJ1-5, with D possibly matching TRBD1 (6 bases). Germline V gives CDR1 MDHEN, CDR2 SYDVKM. CDR3 length: 16 amino acids. The V gene lost 5 bases and the J gene lost 2 bases, with 16 bases spanning the gap. The DNA of the CDR3 is TGTGCCAGCAGTCCACAGGGTAGTAAGCGCAATCAGCCCCAGCATTTT. It is translated as CASSPQGSKRNQPQHF. Combining the CDR3 with reference TRBV28 and TRBJ1-5 gives the whole variable domain DVKVTQSSRYLVKRTGEKVFLECVQDMDHENMFWYRQDPGLGLRLIYFSYDVKMKEKGDIPEGYSVSREKKERFSLILESASTNQTSMYLCASSPQGSKRNQPQHFGDGTRLSIL.

The J gene is TRBJ1-2, the V gene TRBV7-9; D ambiguous. V dropped 5 bases and J dropped 8 bases, with 6 bases sitting between them. The CDR3 is 10 amino acids. Germline V gene data show CDR1 as SEHNR and CDR2 as FQNEAQ (reference sequence). CDR3 bases: TGTGCCAGCAGCCCCCCGGGCTACACCTTC. Translated, it gives CASSPPGYTF.

This clone was found once. The chain couples TRBV28 to TRBJ2-7; 10 bases are shared with TRBD2. Losses at the gene ends were 4 bases for V and 3 bases for J; bases not matched to a gene: 6. CDR1 is MDHEN, CDR2 SYDVKM, per germline. This CDR3 region has 15 residues. The CDR3 DNA reads as TGTGCCAGCAGTTACGGCCTAGCGGGAGTCTACGAGCAGTACTTC. Translated: CASSYGLAGVYEQYF. Based on the CDR3 plus reference TRBV28 and TRBJ2-7, the full variable domain is DVKVTQSSRYLVKRTGEKVFLECVQDMDHENMFWYRQDPGLGLRLIYFSYDVKMKEKGDIPEGYSVSREKKERFSLILESASTNQTSMYLCASSYGLAGVYEQYFGPGTRLTVT.

This rearrangement joins TRBV9 to TRBJ2-7, with 11 bases lining up with TRBD2. The CDR3 contains 14 residues. V trimming: 2 bases; J trimming: 3 bases; junction bases outside the gene matches: 1. Germline CDR1 is SGDLS and CDR2 is YYNGEE. The CDR3 bases are TGTGCCAGCAGCGTGGGGACTAGCGGCTACGAGCAGTACTTC. Its protein product is CASSVGTSGYEQYF.

The genes are TRBV7-9 and TRBJ2-4; 7 bases line up with TRBD1. Germline CDR1 reads SEHNR; CDR2 reads FQNEAQ (reference sequence). V shed 5 bases, J shed 0 bases, and the junction held 16 bases outside the gene matches. CDR3 length equals 19 residues. CDR3 nucleotide sequence: TGTGCCAGCAGCCCTCGATCTTGGGACAGACAGCTAGCCAAAAACATTCAGTACTTC. It specifies CASSPRSWDRQLAKNIQYF.

This chain joins TRBV28 and TRBJ2-5; no reliable D call. TRBJ2-7 explains the end of the DNA better; the J call may be wrong. The CDR3 spans 13 residues. Germline CDR1 is MDHEN and CDR2 is SYDVKM. CDR3 in DNA: TGTGCCAGCGGCTGGGCCAATTCCTACGAGCAGTACTTC. Its translation: CASGWANSYEQYF.

This chain joins TRBV5-1 and TRBJ1-1; D is possibly TRBD1 (5 bases). Germline CDR1 and CDR2: SGHRS and YFSETQ. The CDR3 has 16 residues. V gave up 0 bases and J gave up 3 bases, with 15 bases separating them. The CDR3 protein is CASSLGLGGADTEAFF. The CDR3 coding sequence is TGCGCCAGCAGCTTGGGTCTGGGGGGAGCTGACACTGAAGCTTTCTTT.

The chain combines TRBV6-6 with TRBJ2-5; TRBD1 aligns across 7 bases. Germline CDR1 and CDR2: MNHNY and SVGAGI (reference sequence). The CDR3 runs 16 residues. J lost 5 bases, V lost 1 base, and 10 bases had no gene match. For the CDR3, the DNA is TGTGCCAGCAGTTACTTGGGACAGCTGACGTTGGAGACCCAGTACTTC. Its protein is CASSYLGQLTLETQYF.

The chain recombines TRBV5-1 with TRBJ2-7, with a weak D call TRBD1 (6 bases). The CDR3 consists of 13 residues. V was pared by 4 bases and J by 0 bases, with 8 bases between. Germline assignment: CDR1 SGHRS and CDR2 YFSETQ. CDR3 in amino acids: CASSPDSSYEQYF. The CDR3 DNA reads as TGCGCCAGCAGCCCGGACAGCTCCTACGAGCAGTACTTC.